This T cell receptor beta chain was found in a study of cytomegalovirus exposure and HLA in healthy donors (dated by TCRdb to the late 2010s). Regarding the study in general: An earlier analysis of approximately 640 of the donors reported about 250 Gb of sequence data and roughly 100 million unique TCR beta sequences from 150 million to 200 million T cells. A later analysis re-examined previously published TCR beta repertoires from several hundred donors and added high-resolution HLA genotyping to investigate patterns of TCR occurrence. To predict cytomegalovirus infection status, the study brought together high-throughput TCR immunosequencing, statistical association of individual TCRs with disease status, and machine learning. Because of strong linkage in the cohort, roughly five DR-DQ haplotypes were treated as single units for association and clustering. Besides the first cohort of roughly 700 subjects, a separate validation cohort made up of 90 to 150 different subjects was used. The T cell repertoires of 666 subjects were profiled by immunosequencing and related to cytomegalovirus serostatus. Every repertoire in the discovery cohort had been generated on one and the same sequencing platform. An early release covering 500 to 750 HLA-typed donors comprised about 300 gigabases of sequencing data and roughly 85 million unique TCR sequences. Among around 400 genotyped donors of the cohort, an average of 235,054 unique TCR beta nucleotide sequences were sequenced per donor, around 20% of them non-productive. Typing coverage differed by locus: A, B, C, DRB1 and DQB1 were typed in roughly 620-640 donors, DQA1 in about 500, DPA1 in nearly 610, and DPB1 in 450 to 490. Both class I and class II loci were covered by HLA typing, at four-digit resolution. Genome-wide SNP genotypes for about 65% of the 666 donors were used in a later genetic analysis, which treated that subset as a discovery cohort. The aim of the study was to test whether cataloging public T cell receptors could identify signatures of past pathogen exposure. Donor age, sex, ethnicity and CMV serostatus were compiled together with the repertoire data. An earlier analysis of some 500 of the donors used high-throughput TCR beta sequencing to judge whether each TCR beta V gene segment behaved as functional or pseudogenic. Of the 300 to 450 genotyped donors, 75% to 85% were placed in the genetic ancestry cluster associated with self-reported Caucasian donors. Rather than drawing on any new phenotypic data, the later analysis identified candidate immune exposures from TCR beta sequences and the way those sequences occurred across donors.

The cohort consisted of 666 healthy bone marrow donors. Cohort members were all nominally healthy when sampled, although unrecorded immune exposures were likely present. The donor tested CMV seronegative, placing the donor among the roughly 350 seronegative members of the cohort. Each donor provided a peripheral blood sample, and peripheral blood mononuclear cells were used for TCR beta sequencing. The Qiagen DNeasy Blood Extraction Kit was used to extract genomic DNA from the blood cell samples. Library preparation employed the immunoSEQ multiplex PCR assay. A mixture of 60 forward primers for TCR Vbeta segments and 13 reverse primers for TCR Jbeta segments was used in the multiplex PCR. A multiplex PCR assay on genomic DNA amplified the CDR3 region of rearranged TCR beta genes. On the Illumina HiSeq System, the amplified TCR beta libraries were sequenced as 87-base-pair reads. Turning to the authors' computational methods: Across the 500 to 850 repertoires, a later analysis counted approximately 83 million unique TCR beta chains, roughly 11 million of which were shared by at least two donors. To remove PCR and sequencing errors, raw reads were error-corrected and collapsed into unique sequences using a nearest-neighbor algorithm that merged closely related sequences. To assign V, D and J gene segments, CDR3 sequences were aligned to IMGT reference sequences. For a sequence to be retained, a match of at least six nucleotides was required to both a V gene segment and a J gene segment. Rearrangements were called productive when the CDR3 lacked stop codons and stayed in frame with V and J; all others were non-productive. Following IMGT convention, CDR3 was defined as the stretch from the second conserved V-encoded cysteine up to the conserved J-encoded phenylalanine. The earlier analysis of a few hundred of the donors excluded sequences that lacked an unambiguous match to a single V gene segment. In an earlier analysis of approximately 500 of the donors, a V segment was called functional when productive rearrangements were above 56.7%, and segregating when the standard deviation between donors exceeded 5%. A statistical classification framework was built for diagnosing cytomegalovirus status from the catalog of TCR beta chain sequences. A later analysis assigned V and J genes by comparing TCR nucleotide sequences with IMGT/GENE-DB human TR gene sequences. Using the TCRdist pipeline, a later analysis assigned CDR3 sequences along with most-parsimonious VDJ recombination scenarios. In a later analysis, every TCR beta chain was defined by the combination of its CDR3 amino acid sequence and its V-gene family, and reads without a unique V-gene family were dropped. As a way to deal with suspected cross-contamination and a sequencing artifact, a later analysis dropped approximately 590 nucleotide sequences that were highly shared and had low generation probability. In a later analysis, a clonal expansion index for each public chain was calculated from normalized within-repertoire ranks of inferred template counts. A later analysis computed generation probabilities with a VDJ recombination model fitted to out-of-frame rearrangements, and checked the results against IGoR. A later analysis scored TCR-TCR, TCR-HLA and TCR-CMV co-occurrence with hypergeometric tests, applying a repertoire-size bias correction to TCR pairs. False discovery rates were estimated in a later analysis by permuting HLA or CMV assignments 20 times. In a later analysis, co-occurring TCRs were grouped using DBSCAN, with TCRdist sequence similarity added in when clustering inside HLA-allele-positive subsets. For co-occurrence clustering, repertoires with fewer than 30,000 or more than 120,000 public chains were excluded, along with a handful of repertoires with anomalous nucleotide sharing. The clones in this table, taken by TCRdb from immuneACCESS, are in-frame only. Not every clone is retained; where verified, under half of the shortfall comes from an unresolved V gene, and the cause of the rest is unknown. The D gene and trimming were derived from the DNA, and the V and J assignments and clone size from that table. The sample contains about 130,000 clones, 70% to 85% of them found a single time. The top ten clones comprise roughly 2.5% of the sample.

The germline V gene provides CDR1 SGDLS and CDR2 YYNGEE. The CDR3 measures 15 amino acids from cysteine to phenylalanine. Just the 45-base CDR3 DNA is kept, in frame starting at base 1. Trimmed from V: 4 bases; trimmed from J: 6 bases; junction bases lacking a gene match: 9. Concerning this clone: Its cognate antigen has yet to be identified. No base qualities exist here, and no much larger clone lies one base off it.

The full study reports these points: Broadly in line with IMGT annotations, most TCR beta V segments showed up in productive rearrangements about 87% or about 30% of the time in an earlier analysis of 450 to 600 of the donors. Linkage disequilibrium might explain the correlated functional status among segregating V segments, but an unknown experimental factor could not be excluded. According to the authors, the approach could potentially be generalized to other disease states and immunological phenotypes. The sequencing pipeline was judged likely to have produced a cluster of highly shared sequence variants as a technical artifact. Most TCR sequences were seen in very few donors, while some public TCRs were found in many individuals. Some 16 rarely observed V segments, including chromosome 9 orphons, were excluded from the earlier analysis of almost 600 of the donors because counts were too low. Several of the top co-occurrence clusters appeared to be linked to parvovirus B19, influenza, CMV and Epstein-Barr virus, according to a later analysis. HLA typing was unavailable for some donors at each locus, so association tests used only the typed subset. V-gene and J-gene trimming of TCR beta chains was associated with a missense DCLRE1C variant in a later genetic analysis, and the association was replicated in an independent cohort. In vitro tests confirmed that a few of the cytomegalovirus-associated TCR beta chains recognize cytomegalovirus antigens. Compared with equally common non-associated chains, HLA-associated TCR beta chains in a later analysis were more clonally expanded and had lower generation probabilities. This cohort had only TCR beta chains sequenced, and the lack of alpha or paired-chain data limited which features could be detected. CMV serostatus was the only immune exposure information available for the cohort. A total of fewer than 200 TCR beta chains were listed by the study as associated with cytomegalovirus. Some IMGT-functional V segments, including TRBV6-2 and TRBV6-3, could not be distinguished by the 87-base-pair reads and were therefore excluded. A further reported finding was that TCR beta sequences accurately predicted the HLA-A and HLA-B alleles for most subjects in the first cohort. The classifier was reported to diagnose cytomegalovirus status with high specificity and sensitivity in both the original and validation cohorts. Assigning TCR associations to individual alleles was difficult when HLA alleles, especially DR and DQ, strongly co-occurred. At a false discovery rate of 0.05, a later analysis linked 16,951 TCR beta sequences to specific HLA alleles. Compared with the approximately 670-donor mean, donors in an Asian-associated ancestry cluster had fewer N-insertions in productive TCRs, according to a later genetic analysis. Presence/absence analyses assumed roughly uniform sequencing depth across donors, an assumption that may not hold. A later analysis found that most CMV-associated TCR beta chains appeared HLA-restricted, with HLA associations seemingly driven largely by CMV exposure. In a later analysis, TCR association rates were found to vary across HLA loci, with the most associated TCRs seen for DRB1 alleles and the fewest for HLA-C alleles.

Sequencing was performed on PBMCs. This TCR derives from a boy aged 2 to 9 in good health and CMV-seronegative. This sequence uses TRBV9 and TRBJ1-4, with TRBD1 identical over 7 junction bases. CDR3 reads: CASSPAEGADEKLFF. The sequence in DNA is TGTGCCAGCAGCCCGGCGGAGGGGGCAGATGAAAAACTGTTTTTT. The entire variable domain, with the stretches around the CDR3 drawn from the reference TRBV9 and TRBJ1-4 proteins, is DSGVTQTPKHLITATGQRVTLRCSPRSGDLSVYWYQQSLDQGLQFLIQYYNGEERAKGNILERFSAQQFPDLHSELNLSSLELGDSALYFCASSPAEGADEKLFFGSGTQLSVL.